A selection of T cell receptor beta chains follows, all from one sample in a study of spatial heterogeneity in lung cancer. MiXCR, run by TCRdb on the 5' RACE reads, gives a single entry per CDR3 protein. The sample holds tens of thousands of distinct CDR3 sequences; approximately 8.9% are singletons and the top ten take roughly 1.8%. The starting material was PBMCs, obtained at follow-up. Receptors originate from a female donor with early-stage non-small cell lung cancer. CDR3s leave out the opening cysteine and the closing phenylalanine or tryptophan. The order of the fields is J gene, V gene, CDR3 protein.

TRBJ2-2 TRBV7-6 ASSPEQGNTGELF
TRBJ1-1 TRBV6-5 ASSYTSGTGRTEAF
TRBJ2-2 TRBV5-1 ASSLLAVNTGELF
TRBJ2-1 TRBV13 ASNQDEQF
TRBJ1-1 TRBV29-1 SVDDTFTEAF
TRBJ1-2 TRBV12-3/TRBV12-4 ASSLSPDPSISDGYT
TRBJ2-1 TRBV7-3 ASSLTPNNEQF
TRBJ2-1 TRBV10-1 ASRPGTSGTKQF
TRBJ1-1 TRBV28 ASSMEFPNTEAF
TRBJ1-2 TRBV7-9 ASSPGEGYT
TRBJ1-5 TRBV20-1 SARGAGNNQPQH
TRBJ2-7 TRBV2 ASSVEIYEQY
TRBJ2-7 TRBV10-3 AISRGYEQY
TRBJ1-1 TRBV5-1 ASTLGQVNTEAF
TRBJ2-3 TRBV5-4 ASSLRLAGSDTQY
TRBJ1-1 TRBV28 ASSPNSKKAF
TRBJ2-7 TRBV12-3/TRBV12-4 ASSSPPQLREQY
TRBJ2-3 TRBV20-1 SARGLRGADTQY
TRBJ2-3 TRBV7-8 ASSLKRSTDTQY
TRBJ2-1 TRBV24-1 ATSDLTTHGTSGEQF
TRBJ1-2 TRBV13 ASSLSQDGYT
TRBJ2-3 TRBV29-1 SARRRESADTQY
TRBJ2-1 TRBV30 AWSRQGAGEQF
TRBJ2-7 TRBV7-9 ATVGSSSYEQY
TRBJ1-2 TRBV11-2 ASSLVPGRMDYGYT
TRBJ1-1 TRBV20-1 SARASVGSEAF
TRBJ1-1 TRBV6-6 ASGGREVV
TRBJ2-2 TRBV4-2 ASSQEKGFGPNPTGELF
TRBJ2-3 TRBV10-2 ASSRGLSTDTQY
TRBJ2-5 TRBV6-6 ASSPPGSVETQY
TRBJ1-5 TRBV28 ASRRTGDQPQH
TRBJ2-1 TRBV7-2 ASSRTSGANEQF
TRBJ2-5 TRBV24-1 ATSDSASGAQETQY
TRBJ2-2 TRBV29-1 SASGQGNTGELF
TRBJ1-2 TRBV6-5 ASSYRDRNYGYT
TRBJ1-2 TRBV14 ASSQFQGAPGYT
TRBJ2-6 TRBV5-1 ASSLVAGGPSGANVLT
TRBJ1-1 TRBV7-3 ASSLGSGQPNTEAF
TRBJ2-1 TRBV20-1 SARDVERSYNEQF
TRBJ1-3 TRBV10-2 ASRDSSSSGNTIY
TRBJ2-1 TRBV12-3/TRBV12-4 ASSTLAGASYSNEQF
TRBJ2-2 TRBV11-1 ASSYSGAPEGGELF
TRBJ2-1 TRBV20-1 SAPSSGRAYNEQF
TRBJ2-1 TRBV7-2 ASSSSSGNLNEQF
TRBJ2-2 TRBV7-9 ATLDPGELF
TRBJ2-7 TRBV28 ASSGLADYRLSYEQY
TRBJ2-1 TRBV9 ASSERERYNEQF
TRBJ2-2 TRBV5-1 ASSGSGQNTGELF
TRBJ1-1 TRBV10-3 AIKAGQGIKAF
TRBJ2-1 TRBV7-3 ASSPGGSGRREQF
TRBJ1-2 TRBV6-2/TRBV6-3 ASSLYYGYT
TRBJ2-1 TRBV6-5 ASSYALDSKQF
TRBJ2-2 TRBV10-1 ASSEAAGGAGELF
TRBJ1-5 TRBV11-2 ASSLEDGQPQH